The text below deals with one T cell receptor (beta chain). What it binds is unknown. The data were obtained in a study of response to subunit inactivated influenza vaccine. Study-level findings and limits: Authors suggested each seasonal flu vaccination may recruit only limited numbers of new T cells.

V was clipped by 6 bases and J by 3 bases, with 11 bases between them. From germline, CDR1 is MNHNS and CDR2 SASEGT. There are 14 residues in the CDR3. TCRdb analysed the RT-PCR reads with MiXCR anew, one entry per CDR3 protein. The sample lists 500,000 to 750,000 distinct CDR3 sequences; around 13% were seen once. The sequence came from a man in his forties or fifties who received an inactivated influenza vaccine. This sample comprised PBMCs from blood, obtained 12 days after vaccination. The gene calls are TRBV6-1 and TRBJ2-2; no clear D. This CDR3 is CASRIRQYTGELFF. The CDR3 nucleotides are TGTGCCAGCAGGATCCGGCAGTACACCGGGGAGCTGTTTTTT.